These 28 T cell receptor beta chains originate from one sample sequenced in a study of cytomegalovirus exposure and HLA in healthy donors (dated by TCRdb to about 2017). Libraries came from the immunoSEQ multiplex PCR assay. For the multiplex PCR, a mixture combining 60 forward primers for TCR Vbeta segments and 13 reverse primers for TCR Jbeta segments was used. TCRdb retrieved this table from immuneACCESS and kept in-frame rearrangements only. Not all clones are present; in checked studies, unresolved V genes account for under half, and no reason is known for the remainder. This sample is represented by 50,000 to 55,000 clones; roughly 70% of them were singletons. The ten largest make up 22% of the sample. Sequenced sample: PBMCs. These receptor sequences come from a woman aged 50 to 60 in good health and CMV-seropositive.

The chain is built from TRBV2 and TRBJ1-1; D is uncertain. Germline values: CDR1 SNHLY, CDR2 FYNNEI. V was cut by 3 bases and J by 0 bases, with 8 bases left in between. This CDR3 spans 14 amino acids. The CDR3 loop is CASSDSQLNTEAFF. DNA for the CDR3: TGTGCCAGCAGTGATAGCCAGCTGAACACTGAAGCTTTCTTT.

This clone was counted a few times. One end of the junction is discordant with germline, which a read error may explain. The chain uses TRBV7-9 and TRBJ2-7; tentatively, D is TRBD2 (5 bases). The germline gives CDR1 SEHNR, CDR2 FQNEAQ (reference sequence). The CDR3 covers 12 residues. The DNA of the CDR3 is TGTTCCAGCAGCGGCGGCCGGAAGGAGCAGTACTTC. Its translation is CSSSGGRKEQYF.

V usage is TRBV5-5 and J usage is TRBJ1-1; D is unclear. Trimming left V 1 base short and J 1 base short, with 5 bases between. Germline CDR1 is SGHKS and CDR2 is YYEKEE (reference sequence). This CDR3 region has 13 residues. The CDR3 loop reads CASSLLANTEAFF. The CDR3, as DNA: TGTGCCAGCAGCTTGCTAGCGAACACTGAAGCTTTCTTT.

This clone came up a few times. The chain combines TRBV19 with TRBJ1-5, with 9 bases lining up with TRBD1. Germline V gives CDR1 LNHDA, CDR2 SQIVND (reference sequence). V lost 2 bases to trimming and J lost 5 bases; unmatched junction nucleotides: 4. CDR3 length equals 15 residues. CDR3: CASSIKGTGHQPQHF. CDR3 coding DNA: TGTGCCAGTAGTATAAAGGGGACAGGGCATCAGCCCCAGCATTTT.

J is TRBJ2-5 and V is TRBV2; TRBD2 matches 9 bases. This CDR3 region has 13 residues. Germline CDR1 SNHLY, CDR2 FYNNEI. V lost 7 bases to trimming and J lost 4 bases; unmatched junction nucleotides: 4. The DNA of the CDR3 is TGTGCCAGCAAGCGGGAGGTATCAGAGACCCAGTACTTC. This encodes CASKREVSETQYF.

V is TRBV19 and J is TRBJ2-7, with 12 bases identical to TRBD2. Germline V lookup: CDR1 LNHDA, CDR2 SQIVND (reference sequence). Trimming took 6 bases from V and 6 from J; bases not matched to a gene: 6. The CDR3 runs to 14 residues. CDR3 bases: TGTGCCAGTAGACGGACTAGCGGGATCTCCGAGCAGTACTTC. Residues: CASRRTSGISEQYF.

The CDR3 DNA follows: TGTGCCAGCTCACCCCCGGGGGGGTATGGGAATGAGCAGTTCTTC. It specifies CASSPPGGYGNEQFF. The chain carries TRBV18 and TRBJ2-1; 8 bases are a match to TRBD2. V lost 3 bases and J lost 7; bases outside the gene matches: 8. There are 15 residues in the CDR3. Germline V gives CDR1 KGHSH, CDR2 LQKENI. The full variable domain, in which reference TRBV18 and TRBJ2-1 provide the parts outside the CDR3, is NAGVMQNPRHLVRRRGQEARLRCSPMKGHSHVYWYRQLPEEGLKFMVYLQKENIIDESGMPKERFSAEFPKEGPSILRIQQVVRGDSAAYFCASSPPGGYGNEQFFGPGTRLTVL.

The chain is built from TRBV4-3 and TRBJ1-3; no definite D call. The CDR3 spans 17 residues. V dropped 5 bases and J dropped 3 bases, with 20 bases sitting between them. Germline CDR1 is LGHNA and CDR2 is YSLEER. The CDR3 here is CASSTGMGQSDGNTIYF. Written as DNA, the CDR3 is TGCGCCAGCAGCACCGGGATGGGCCAGTCGGATGGAAACACCATATATTTT.

The rearrangement uses TRBV14 and TRBJ2-1, with 7 bases matching TRBD1. J was trimmed by 7 bases and V by 6 bases; bases with no gene match: 9. The CDR3 contains 14 residues. CDR1 and CDR2 (germline): SGHDN, FVKESK. The CDR3 loop is CASRRQGTTNEQFF. In nucleotides, the CDR3 is TGTGCCAGCAGGCGACAGGGAACGACGAATGAGCAGTTCTTC.

The V call is TRBV28, the J call TRBJ2-7; TRBD2 agrees at 12 bases. Trimming cost V 4 bases and J 2 bases; bases outside gene matches: 6. The germline gives CDR1 MDHEN, CDR2 SYDVKM. The CDR3 runs 16 residues. For the CDR3, the DNA is TGTGCCAGCAGTTCCTTCACTAGCGGGAGGCCCTACGAGCAGTACTTC. Translated, it gives CASSSFTSGRPYEQYF.

J is TRBJ2-7 and V is TRBV28; 8 bases agree with TRBD2. This CDR3 is 15 amino acids long. The germline CDR1 and CDR2 sequences are MDHEN and SYDVKM. Trimming cost V 3 bases and J 0 bases; bases outside gene matches: 4. DNA for the CDR3: TGTGCCAGCAGTTTCATTAGCGGGAACTCCTACGAGCAGTACTTC. Its protein product is CASSFISGNSYEQYF. The whole variable domain, filled in from reference TRBV28 and TRBJ2-7, reads DVKVTQSSRYLVKRTGEKVFLECVQDMDHENMFWYRQDPGLGLRLIYFSYDVKMKEKGDIPEGYSVSREKKERFSLILESASTNQTSMYLCASSFISGNSYEQYFGPGTRLTVT.

The chain couples TRBV13 to TRBJ2-1; 7 bases line up with TRBD2. Germline trimming cut 5 bases from V and 6 bases from J; bases unmatched to any gene: 10. Germline-derived CDR1 and CDR2 are PRHDT and FYEKMQ (reference sequence). The CDR3 contains 15 residues. The CDR3 reads CASSPREYQSNEQFF. The CDR3 DNA reads as TGTGCCAGCAGCCCGCGGGAGTACCAGTCCAATGAGCAGTTCTTC.

The CDR3 here is CASSDRDRLLYEQYF. The DNA for the CDR3 is TGTGCCAGTAGCGACCGGGACAGACTCCTCTACGAGCAGTACTTC. This chain links TRBV19 with TRBJ2-7; 7 bases agree with TRBD1. The CDR3 spans 15 residues. Unmatched junction bases numbered 11, after V lost 6 bases and J lost 3 bases. Per the germline V gene, CDR1 is LNHDA and CDR2 is SQIVND (reference sequence).

This sequence joins TRBV5-6 and TRBJ1-5; a weak D match, TRBD1 (5 bases). Germline V gene data show CDR1 as SGHDT and CDR2 as YYEEEE. CDR3 length: 13 residues. The V gene lost 4 bases and the J gene lost 6 bases, with 11 bases spanning the gap. The CDR3 region has the DNA TGTGCCAGCAGCCGGCGGGGGGGTCAGCCCCAGCATTTT. Protein product: CASSRRGGQPQHF.

This clone appeared a few times. The gene calls are TRBV5-8 and TRBJ2-5; 9 bases line up with TRBD2. Germline V gene data show CDR1 as SGHTS and CDR2 as YDEGEE. Germline trimming cut 4 bases from V and 5 bases from J; bases unmatched to any gene: 15. The CDR3 extends over 17 amino acids. The CDR3 DNA sequence: TGTGCCAGCAGCCAAGGCGAGAGCGGGGGGAAATTGGAGACCCAGTACTTC. Translation: CASSQGESGGKLETQYF.

J is TRBJ2-7 and V is TRBV13, with a weak D call TRBD1 (6 bases). Germline-derived CDR1 and CDR2 are PRHDT and FYEKMQ (reference sequence). This CDR3 has 13 amino acids. Trimming took 4 bases from V and 3 from J, leaving 10 bases between them. CDR3 coding DNA: TGTGCCAGCAGCTCCACAGGGAACTACGAGCAGTACTTC. Translated, it gives CASSSTGNYEQYF.

The CDR3 region is CASSQDTGTRNTF. CDR3 nucleotides: TGCGCCAGCAGCCAAGATACAGGGACGAGGAACACCTTC. The rearrangement links TRBV4-3 to TRBJ1-2, with D possibly TRBD1 on 6 matching bases. In germline, CDR1 is LGHNA, CDR2 YSLEER. V gave up 0 bases and J gave up 12 bases, with 14 bases separating them. The CDR3 has 13 amino acids.

This chain joins TRBV28 and TRBJ1-5, with no clear D. V lost 6 bases to trimming and J lost 2 bases, with 14 bases between them. Germline V gene sequence: CDR1 MDHEN, CDR2 SYDVKM. The CDR3 length is 15 residues. CDR3 nucleotides: TGTGCCAGCAGCCCCTCCAAGCAGGGCAATCAGCCCCAGCATTTT. Amino acids: CASSPSKQGNQPQHF.

This sequence joins TRBV5-1 and TRBJ2-3, with TRBD1 as a possible D gene (6 bases). V dropped 5 bases and J dropped 2 bases, with 18 bases sitting between them. CDR3 length: 16 amino acids. Germline V gene lookup returns CDR1 SGHRS and CDR2 YFSETQ. This chain's CDR3 is CASRAPGQSLTDTQYF. The DNA for the CDR3 is TGCGCCAGCAGAGCACCGGGACAAAGCCTCACAGATACGCAGTATTTT.

The gene calls are TRBV7-9 and TRBJ2-7; 8 bases match TRBD1. The CDR3 is made up of 15 amino acids. V gave up 7 bases and J gave up 7 bases; unmatched junction bases: 15. Germline V gene data show CDR1 as SEHNR and CDR2 as FQNEAQ (reference sequence). CDR3 loop: CASTIGTGRREEQYF. CDR3 coding DNA: TGTGCCAGCACAATAGGGACAGGCCGGCGTGAGGAGCAGTACTTC.

The chain links TRBV7-3 to TRBJ1-6; TRBD1 matches at 10 bases. V dropped 5 bases and J dropped 7; count of bases not matched to a gene: 2. CDR3 length: 14 amino acids. The germline V gene has CDR1 SGHTA and CDR2 FQGTGA. The CDR3 DNA reads TGTGCCAGCAGCGGACAGGGGGGAAATTCACCCCTCCACTTT. This translates into CASSGQGGNSPLHF.

The chain links TRBV5-5 to TRBJ2-3; possible D gene TRBD2, 6 bases. In germline, CDR1 is SGHKS, CDR2 YYEKEE (reference sequence). The length of the CDR3 is 11 residues. Between the trimmed V and J ends, which lost 7 bases and 11 bases, there was a span of 14 bases. CDR3 bases: TGTGCCAGCGGCGGGGTCCCGGGGCAGTATTTT. Its protein product is CASGGVPGQYF.

This clone has just a few counts. V and J are TRBV4-2 and TRBJ2-6; 13 bases line up with TRBD2. Germline lookup yields CDR1 LGHNA and CDR2 YNFKEQ. V was clipped by 4 bases and J by 2 bases; unmatched bases: 8. The CDR3 extends over 19 amino acids. CDR3 protein: CASSPGLAGAGAGANVLTF. As DNA, the CDR3 is TGTGCCAGCAGCCCAGGACTAGCGGGAGCAGGGGCTGGGGCCAACGTCCTGACTTTC.

Points on this clone: At one end, the junction sequence differs from germline, possibly due to a read error. The gene calls are TRBV5-1 and TRBJ2-7, with D possibly TRBD2 on 5 matching bases. The CDR3 has 12 amino acids. Germline-derived CDR1 and CDR2 are SGHRS and YFSETQ. CDR3 loop: CASSFAGELFDF. DNA of the CDR3: TGCGCCAGCAGCTTTGCCGGGGAACTCTTCGACTTC.

In its sample, this clone was seen once. The chain couples TRBV5-3 to TRBJ1-5; D call uncertain. TRBV5-3 is assigned to the ORF class and has an uncertain function. V lost 7 bases to trimming and J lost 4 bases, with 3 bases between them. CDR3 size: 10 residues. This chain's CDR3 is CARHNQPQHF. DNA of the CDR3: TGTGCCAGACATAATCAGCCCCAGCATTTT.

This chain links TRBV5-1 with TRBJ1-3, with a weak D call TRBD1 (6 bases). With 2 bases removed from V and 3 bases from J, the gap between germline ends came to 15 bases. CDR3 size: 16 residues. The V gene's germline CDR1 is SGHRS and CDR2 YFSETQ. The CDR3 spells CASSLGGVTIGNTIYF. DNA for the CDR3: TGCGCCAGCAGCTTAGGGGGGGTAACAATTGGAAACACCATATATTTT.

This clone was seen a few times. DNA of the CDR3: TGTGCCAGCAGCCCTGACCTAGCGGGGGTATACAATGAGCAGTTCTTC. Its protein is CASSPDLAGVYNEQFF. The rearrangement joins TRBV28 to TRBJ2-1; 10 positions match TRBD2. V shed 6 bases, J shed 4 bases, and the junction held 9 bases outside the gene matches. Germline V gene data show CDR1 as MDHEN and CDR2 as SYDVKM. CDR3 size: 16 residues. Supplemented by reference TRBV28 and TRBJ2-1, the full variable domain reads DVKVTQSSRYLVKRTGEKVFLECVQDMDHENMFWYRQDPGLGLRLIYFSYDVKMKEKGDIPEGYSVSREKKERFSLILESASTNQTSMYLCASSPDLAGVYNEQFFGPGTRLTVL.

The J gene is TRBJ2-2, the V gene TRBV5-6, with a possible D match to TRBD1 (6 bases). The CDR3 spans 15 residues. Germline values: CDR1 SGHDT, CDR2 YYEEEE. V dropped 1 base and J dropped 5 bases, with 12 bases sitting between them. The CDR3 coding sequence is TGTGCCAGCAGCTTGCGGACAGTTAAAACCGGGGAGCTGTTTTTT. Translated: CASSLRTVKTGELFF.